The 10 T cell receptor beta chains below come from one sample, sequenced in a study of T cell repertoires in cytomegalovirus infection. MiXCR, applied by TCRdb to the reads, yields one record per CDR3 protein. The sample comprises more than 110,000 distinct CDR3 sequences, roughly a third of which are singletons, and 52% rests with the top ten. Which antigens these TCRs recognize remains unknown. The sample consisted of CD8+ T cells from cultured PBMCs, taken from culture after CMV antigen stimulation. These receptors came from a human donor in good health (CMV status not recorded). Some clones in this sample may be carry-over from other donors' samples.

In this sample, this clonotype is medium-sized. This CDR3 is CASSPQGGGSDYEQYF. In DNA, the CDR3 is TGTGCCAGCAGCCCGCAGGGTGGGGGCTCGGACTACGAGCAGTACTTC. The chain combines TRBV7-9 with TRBJ2-7; possible D gene TRBD1, 6 bases. This CDR3 is built from 16 residues. Between the trimmed V and J ends, which lost 5 bases and 3 bases, there was a span of 20 bases. Germline values: CDR1 SEHNR, CDR2 FQNEAQ (reference sequence).

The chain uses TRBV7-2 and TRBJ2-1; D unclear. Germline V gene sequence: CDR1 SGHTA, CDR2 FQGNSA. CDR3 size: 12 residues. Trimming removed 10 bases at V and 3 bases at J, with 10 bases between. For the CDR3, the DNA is TGTGCCACGATGGCGGACTACAATGAGCAGTTCTTC. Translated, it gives CATMADYNEQFF. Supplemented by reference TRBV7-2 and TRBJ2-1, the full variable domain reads GAGVSQSPSNKVTEKGKDVELRCDPISGHTALYWYRQSLGQGLEFLIYFQGNSAPDKSGLPSDRFSAERTGGSVSTLTIQRTQQEDSAVYLCATMADYNEQFFGPGTRLTVL.

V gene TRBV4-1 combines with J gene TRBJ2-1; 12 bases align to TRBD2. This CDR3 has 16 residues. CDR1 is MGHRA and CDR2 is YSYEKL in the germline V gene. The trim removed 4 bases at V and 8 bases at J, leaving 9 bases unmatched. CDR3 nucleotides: TGCGCCAGCAGCCTACTATGGACTAGCGGGGAGGATGAGCAGTTCTTC. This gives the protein CASSLLWTSGEDEQFF.

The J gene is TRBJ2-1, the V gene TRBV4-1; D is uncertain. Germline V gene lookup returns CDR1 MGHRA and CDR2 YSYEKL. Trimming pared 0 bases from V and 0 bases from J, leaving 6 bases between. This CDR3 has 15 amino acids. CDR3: CASSQEESSYNEQFF. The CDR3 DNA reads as TGCGCCAGCAGCCAAGAAGAGAGCTCCTACAATGAGCAGTTCTTC.

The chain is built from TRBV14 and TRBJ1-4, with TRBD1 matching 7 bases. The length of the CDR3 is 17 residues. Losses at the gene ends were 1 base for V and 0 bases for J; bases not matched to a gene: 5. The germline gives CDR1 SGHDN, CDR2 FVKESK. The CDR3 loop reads CASSQGPGQTTNEKLFF. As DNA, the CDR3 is TGTGCCAGCAGCCAAGGACCGGGACAGACAACTAATGAAAAACTGTTTTTT.

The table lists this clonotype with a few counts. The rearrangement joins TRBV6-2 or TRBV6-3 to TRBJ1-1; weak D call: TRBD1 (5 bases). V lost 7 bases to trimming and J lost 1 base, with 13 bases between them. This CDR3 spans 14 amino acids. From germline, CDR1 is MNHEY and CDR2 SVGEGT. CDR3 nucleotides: TGTGCCAGCAAGATAAACGGGGGGAACACTGAAGCTTTCTTT. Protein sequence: CASKINGGNTEAFF.

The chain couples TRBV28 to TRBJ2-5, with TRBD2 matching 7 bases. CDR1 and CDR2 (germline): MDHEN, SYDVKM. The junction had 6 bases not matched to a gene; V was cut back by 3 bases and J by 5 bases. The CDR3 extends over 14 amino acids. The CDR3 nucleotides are TGTGCCAGCAGTTTGCCGGGGGGTTTCGAGACCCAGTACTTC. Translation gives CASSLPGGFETQYF.

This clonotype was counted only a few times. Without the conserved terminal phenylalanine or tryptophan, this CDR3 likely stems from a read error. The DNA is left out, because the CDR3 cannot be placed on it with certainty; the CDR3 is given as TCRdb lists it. This chain's CDR3 is CASSLDNLSSEA. V is TRBV7-8 and J is TRBJ1-1; the DNA was not used to check the table's D call, TRBD1. The CDR3 spans 12 amino acids, including both terminal residues. Germline V CDR1 and CDR2: SGHVS, FQNEAQ.

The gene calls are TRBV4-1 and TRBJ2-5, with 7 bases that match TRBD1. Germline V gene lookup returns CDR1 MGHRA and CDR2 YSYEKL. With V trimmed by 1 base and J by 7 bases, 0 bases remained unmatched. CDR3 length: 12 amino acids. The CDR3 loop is CASSQAGGTQYF. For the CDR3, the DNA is TGCGCCAGCAGCCAAGCAGGGGGGACCCAGTACTTC.

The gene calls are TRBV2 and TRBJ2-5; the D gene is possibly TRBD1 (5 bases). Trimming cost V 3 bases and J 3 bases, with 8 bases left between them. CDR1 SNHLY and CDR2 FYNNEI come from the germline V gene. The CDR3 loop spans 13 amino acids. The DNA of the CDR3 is TGTGCCAGCAGTGAGGGGCCGAAAGAGACCCAGTACTTC. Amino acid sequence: CASSEGPKETQYF.